This entry concerns a single TCR beta chain. Its antigen is not known. The data were obtained in a study of beta chain features in type 1 diabetes. Overall study context: The study examined about 100 million sorted cells across all samples.

Study-wide results and limits: Resolution of whether HLA type affects TCRB rearrangement was not achieved here. VDJ junctions from type 1 diabetes patients carried fewer insertions and larger deletions. Among patients with Type 1 diabetes, TCRB CDR3s were moderately but significantly shorter in every one of the four CD4+ subsets.

By way of CD45RO/CCR7/CD25/CD127/CD95/CD27, the CD4+ regulatory, stem cell-like memory, central memory and naive cells were sorted. This CDR3 is 15 amino acids long. V gave up 5 bases and J gave up 1 base; unmatched junction bases: 6. Germline assignment: CDR1 MDHEN and CDR2 SYDVKM. Expressed TCRB transcripts got sequenced, as all isolated RNA was reverse transcribed. Repertoires were generated with immunoSEQ multiplex PCR, while TCRdb's copy carries only in-frame clones and drops some. The data hold 300,000 to 350,000 clones, with around an eighth observed a single time. The sequence was obtained from a woman under 30 with type 1 diabetes. Sequencing input: naive CD4+ T cells from blood. The chain recombines TRBV28 with TRBJ2-3; TRBD1 agrees at 7 bases. This CDR3 reads CASSLTGTGTDTQYF. CDR3 nucleotides: TGTGCCAGCAGTCTGACCGGGACAGGCACAGATACGCAGTATTTT.